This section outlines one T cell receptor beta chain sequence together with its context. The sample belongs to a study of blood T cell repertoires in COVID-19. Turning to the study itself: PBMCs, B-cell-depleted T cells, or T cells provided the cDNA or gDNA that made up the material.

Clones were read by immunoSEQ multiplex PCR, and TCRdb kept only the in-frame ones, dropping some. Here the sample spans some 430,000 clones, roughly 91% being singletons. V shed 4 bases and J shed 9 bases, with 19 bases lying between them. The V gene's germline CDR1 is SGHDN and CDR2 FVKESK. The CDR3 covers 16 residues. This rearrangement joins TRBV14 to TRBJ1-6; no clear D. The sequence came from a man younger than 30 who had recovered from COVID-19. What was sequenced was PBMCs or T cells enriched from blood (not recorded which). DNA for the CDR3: TGTGCCAGCAGCCCGCCACGAGGAGGGTGGGGTTCACCCCTCCACTTT. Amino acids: CASSPPRGGWGSPLHF.